One and the same sample provided the 2 T cell receptor beta chains below, sequenced in a study of shared clonotypes between healthy human individuals. The protocol was immunoSEQ multiplex PCR, while the TCRdb copy is restricted to in-frame clones and leaves out a portion. The profile covers more than 2 million clones, with just over 90% appearing a single time and more than 1.5% taken by the ten largest. The naive CD8 population came from CD45RO-negative cells selected for CCR7, without terminally differentiated effector memory CD45RA+ cells. The sample comprised naive CD8+ T cells from PBMCs. These receptors were obtained from a man aged 18 to 29 in good health. Some clones in this sample may be carry-over from other donors' samples.

The CDR3, as DNA: TGTGCCAGCAGTTTATGGGCAGCACGGGGCACTGAAGCTTTCTTT. Translating it yields CASSLWAARGTEAFF. The chain is built from TRBV28 and TRBJ1-1, with D uncertain. The CDR3 extends over 15 amino acids. Per germline, CDR1 MDHEN and CDR2 SYDVKM. Trimming removed 0 bases from V and 4 bases from J, with 12 bases in between.

The rearrangement uses TRBV15 and TRBJ1-1; 7 bases are shared with TRBD1. This CDR3 spans 15 amino acids. The germline V gene has CDR1 LNHNV and CDR2 YYDKDF (reference sequence). Trimming took 6 bases from V and 6 from J; bases not matched to a gene: 13. The CDR3 coding sequence is TGTGCCACCAGTATCAAGGGGGCGCGGGCCGCTGAAGCTTTCTTT. It is translated as CATSIKGARAAEAFF.